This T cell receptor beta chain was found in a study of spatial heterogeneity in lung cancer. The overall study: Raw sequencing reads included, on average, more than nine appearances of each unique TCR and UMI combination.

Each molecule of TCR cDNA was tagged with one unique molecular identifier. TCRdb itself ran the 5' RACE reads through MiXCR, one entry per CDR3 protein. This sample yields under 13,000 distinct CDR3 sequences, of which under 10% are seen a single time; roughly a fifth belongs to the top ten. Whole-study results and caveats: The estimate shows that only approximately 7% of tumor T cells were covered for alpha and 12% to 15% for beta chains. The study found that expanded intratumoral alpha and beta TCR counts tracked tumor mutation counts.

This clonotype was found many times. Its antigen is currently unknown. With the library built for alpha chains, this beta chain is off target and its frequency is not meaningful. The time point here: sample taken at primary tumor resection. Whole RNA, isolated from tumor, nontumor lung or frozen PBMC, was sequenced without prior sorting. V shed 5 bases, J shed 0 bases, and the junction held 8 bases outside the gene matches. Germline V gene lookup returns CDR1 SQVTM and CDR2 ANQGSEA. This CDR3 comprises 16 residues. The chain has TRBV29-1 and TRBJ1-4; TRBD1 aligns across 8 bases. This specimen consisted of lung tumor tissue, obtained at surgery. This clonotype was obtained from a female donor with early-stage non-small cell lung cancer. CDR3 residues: CSVMGGQGSTNEKLFF. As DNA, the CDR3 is TGCAGCGTTATGGGCGGACAGGGCTCAACTAATGAAAAACTGTTTTTT.